This TCR beta chain was identified in a study of blood T cells in healthy people across ages. Next came a second PCR, run for about 7 to 12 cycles, which used a sample-barcoded 5' primer along with a J-beta primer mix. The template-switch adaptor, which had 12 random nucleotides, put a tag on each cDNA molecule. Via MiXCR, TCRdb re-called the 5' RACE reads, giving one row per CDR3 protein. The sample includes about 900,000 distinct CDR3 sequences, 62% of them seen just once. Findings and limits, study-wide: No one knew whether donors had CMV, which possibly confounded expanded clonotype changes. Long-lived donors had more naive CD4+ cells and higher diversity than aged donors.

To note about this clonotype: The antigen is undetermined.

The CDR3 spans 13 residues. Germline CDR1 is DFQATT and CDR2 is SNEGSKA (reference sequence). The receptor's source is a man under 40 in good health. The chain couples TRBV20-1 to TRBJ2-4; either TRBD1 or TRBD2 may supply D (5 bases each). TRBJ2-7 matches the DNA end more closely, so the J call is doubtful. The sample was blood. DNA for the CDR3: TGCAGTGCGGCGGGCCAAGGGGCCTACGAGCAGTACTTC. Encoded protein: CSAAGQGAYEQYF.